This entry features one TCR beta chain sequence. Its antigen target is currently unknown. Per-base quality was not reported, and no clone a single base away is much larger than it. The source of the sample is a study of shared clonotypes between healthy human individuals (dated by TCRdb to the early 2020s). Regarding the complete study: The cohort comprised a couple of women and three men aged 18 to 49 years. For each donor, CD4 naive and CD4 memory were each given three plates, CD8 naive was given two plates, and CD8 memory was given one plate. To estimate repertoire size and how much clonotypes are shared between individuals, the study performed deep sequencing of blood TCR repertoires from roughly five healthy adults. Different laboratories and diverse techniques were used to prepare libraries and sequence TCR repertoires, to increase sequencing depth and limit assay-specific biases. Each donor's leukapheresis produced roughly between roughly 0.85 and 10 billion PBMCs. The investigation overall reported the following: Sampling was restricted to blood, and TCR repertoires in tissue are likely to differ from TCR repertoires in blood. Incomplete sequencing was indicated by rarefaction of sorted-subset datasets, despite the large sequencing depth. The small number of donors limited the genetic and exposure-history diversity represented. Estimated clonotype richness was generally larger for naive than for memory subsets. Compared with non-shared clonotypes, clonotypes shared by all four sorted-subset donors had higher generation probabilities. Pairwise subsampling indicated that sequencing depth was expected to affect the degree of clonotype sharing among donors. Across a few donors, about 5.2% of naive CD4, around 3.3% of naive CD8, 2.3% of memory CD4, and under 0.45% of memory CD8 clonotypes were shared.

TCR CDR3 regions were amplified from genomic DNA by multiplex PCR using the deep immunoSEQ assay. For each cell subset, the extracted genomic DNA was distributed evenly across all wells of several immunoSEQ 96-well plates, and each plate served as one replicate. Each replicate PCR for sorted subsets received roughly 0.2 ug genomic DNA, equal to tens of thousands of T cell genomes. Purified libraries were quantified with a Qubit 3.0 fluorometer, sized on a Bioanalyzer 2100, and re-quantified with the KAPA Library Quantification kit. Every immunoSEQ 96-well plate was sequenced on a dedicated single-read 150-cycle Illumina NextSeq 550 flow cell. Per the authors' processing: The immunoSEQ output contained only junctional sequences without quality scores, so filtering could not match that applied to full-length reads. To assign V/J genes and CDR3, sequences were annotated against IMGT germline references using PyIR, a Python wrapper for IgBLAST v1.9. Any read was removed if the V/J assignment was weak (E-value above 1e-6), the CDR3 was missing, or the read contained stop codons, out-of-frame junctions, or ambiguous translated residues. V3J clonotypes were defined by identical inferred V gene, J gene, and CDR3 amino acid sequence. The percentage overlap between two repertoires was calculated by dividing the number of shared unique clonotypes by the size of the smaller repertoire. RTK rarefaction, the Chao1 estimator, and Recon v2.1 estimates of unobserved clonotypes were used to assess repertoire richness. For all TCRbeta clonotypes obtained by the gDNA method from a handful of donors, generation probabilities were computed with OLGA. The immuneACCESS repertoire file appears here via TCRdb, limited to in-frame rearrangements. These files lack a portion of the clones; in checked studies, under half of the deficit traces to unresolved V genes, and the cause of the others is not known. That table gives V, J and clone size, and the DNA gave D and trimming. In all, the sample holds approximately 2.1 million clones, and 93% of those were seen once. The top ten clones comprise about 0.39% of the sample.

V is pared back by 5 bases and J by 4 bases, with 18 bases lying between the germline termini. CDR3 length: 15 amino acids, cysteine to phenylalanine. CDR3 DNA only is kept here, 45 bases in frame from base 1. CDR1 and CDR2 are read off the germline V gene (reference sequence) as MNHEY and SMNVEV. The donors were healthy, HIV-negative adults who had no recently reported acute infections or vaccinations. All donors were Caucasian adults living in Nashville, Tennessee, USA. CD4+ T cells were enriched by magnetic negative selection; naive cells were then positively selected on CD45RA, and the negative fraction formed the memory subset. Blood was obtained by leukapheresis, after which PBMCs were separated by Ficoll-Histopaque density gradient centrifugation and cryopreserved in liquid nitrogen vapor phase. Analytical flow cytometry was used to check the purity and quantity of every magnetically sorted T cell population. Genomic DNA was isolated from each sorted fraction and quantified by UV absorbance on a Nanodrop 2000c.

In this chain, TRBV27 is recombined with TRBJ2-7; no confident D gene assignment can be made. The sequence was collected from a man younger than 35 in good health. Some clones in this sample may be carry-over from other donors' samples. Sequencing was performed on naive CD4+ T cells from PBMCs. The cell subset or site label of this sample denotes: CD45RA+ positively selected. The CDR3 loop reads CASSPSAQPLYEQYF. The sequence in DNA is TGTGCCAGCAGTCCTTCGGCGCAACCCCTTTACGAGCAGTACTTC.